The 25 T cell receptor beta chains below come from one sample, sequenced in a study of beta chain features in type 1 diabetes. Whole-study findings and limits: Type 1 diabetes patients had moderately but significantly shorter TCRB CDR3s in all four CD4+ subsets.

Their recognized antigens are unknown. The whole isolated RNA underwent reverse transcription, so sequencing captured expressed TCRB transcripts. TCRdb keeps only in-frame clones here, not all; method: immunoSEQ multiplex PCR. This sample yields roughly 47,000 clones, of which around 40% are seen a single time; roughly 0.13% belongs to the top ten. The sequenced sample consisted of stem cell memory CD4+ T cells from blood. Source of these receptors: a man younger than 45 with type 1 diabetes.

The V and J genes are TRBV2 and TRBJ1-5; D not resolved. The germline CDR1 and CDR2 sequences are SNHLY and FYNNEI. CDR3 length equals 17 residues. The V and J ends lost 4 bases and 3 bases respectively, with 19 bases between them. The CDR3 is CASSGGSMGSNNQPQHF. The CDR3 coding sequence is TGTGCCAGCAGTGGAGGGTCGATGGGGTCTAACAATCAGCCCCAGCATTTT.

The CDR3 DNA reads as TGTGCCAGCAGCTCGGGACTTAGGAATGAGCAGTTCTTC. It yields the protein CASSSGLRNEQFF. The chain recombines TRBV5-4 with TRBJ2-1; weak D call: TRBD2 (6 bases). Germline V gene data show CDR1 as SGHNT and CDR2 as YYREEE (reference sequence). The V end lost 3 bases, the J end lost 7 bases, and 11 bases lay between the germline ends. The CDR3 contains 13 residues.

The V call is TRBV7-3, the J call TRBJ2-2; no reliable D call. Looked up from germline, CDR1 is SGHTA and CDR2 is FQGTGA. Trimming left V 1 base short and J 0 bases short, with 6 bases between. The length of the CDR3 is 15 residues. CDR3 coding DNA: TGTGCCAGCAGCTTAAGCGGCGCGAACACCGGGGAGCTGTTTTTT. Protein product: CASSLSGANTGELFF. The full variable domain, with the rest looked up from reference TRBV7-3 and TRBJ2-2, is GAGVSQTPSNKVTEKGKYVELRCDPISGHTALYWYRQSLGQGPEFLIYFQGTGAADDSGLPNDRFFAVRPEGSVSTLKIQRTERGDSAVYLCASSLSGANTGELFFGEGSRLTVL.

A few counts support this clone. The chain is built from TRBV10-2 and TRBJ2-7; TRBD1 is a possible D gene (5 bases). V was clipped by 3 bases and J by 1 base, with 7 bases between them. CDR3 length: 13 residues. Germline CDR1 is WSHSY and CDR2 is SAAADI. CDR3 nucleotide sequence: TGCGCCAGCAGTGACGACAGTTCCTACGAGCAGTACTTC. Translation: CASSDDSSYEQYF.

V is TRBV2 and J is TRBJ2-5; 10 bases are a match to TRBD1. Germline CDR1 and CDR2: SNHLY and FYNNEI. The junction had 1 base not matched to a gene; V was cut back by 4 bases and J by 5 bases. This CDR3 has 13 residues. In DNA, the CDR3 is TGTGCCAGCAGTGGGACAGGGGGGGAGACCCAGTACTTC. Amino acids: CASSGTGGETQYF.

This clone was observed a handful of times. The chain is built from TRBV18 and TRBJ1-1, with D unresolved. There are 13 residues in the CDR3. The germline V gene has CDR1 KGHSH and CDR2 LQKENI. Trimming cost V 2 bases and J 3 bases, with 7 bases left between them. The CDR3 loop is CASSPGGDTEAFF. The CDR3 coding sequence is TGTGCCAGCTCACCAGGCGGGGACACTGAAGCTTTCTTT.

The rearrangement links TRBV7-2 to TRBJ2-1, with TRBD2 as a possible D gene (5 bases). Germline-derived CDR1 and CDR2 are SGHTA and FQGNSA. V was shortened by 2 bases and J by 1 base, with 9 bases between the two germline ends. The CDR3 loop spans 15 amino acids. CDR3 nucleotide sequence: TGTGCCAGCAGCTTAATGGGCGGGTCCTACAATGAGCAGTTCTTC. This translates into CASSLMGGSYNEQFF.

This clone showed up just a few times. The V gene is TRBV5-1, the J gene TRBJ2-7; 8 nucleotides agree with TRBD2. The length of the CDR3 is 15 residues. Germline assignment: CDR1 SGHRS and CDR2 YFSETQ. With V trimmed by 0 bases and J by 1 base, 3 bases remained unmatched. DNA for the CDR3: TGCGCCAGCAGCTTGGGACTAGCGATATCCTACGAGCAGTACTTC. Translating gives CASSLGLAISYEQYF. Drawing the rest from reference TRBV5-1 and TRBJ2-7, the complete variable domain is KAGVTQTPRYLIKTRGQQVTLSCSPISGHRSVSWYQQTPGQGLQFLFEYFSETQRNKGNFPGRFSGRQFSNSRSEMNVSTLELGDSALYLCASSLGLAISYEQYFGPGTRLTVT.

The chain uses TRBV18 and TRBJ1-1; 7 bases are shared with TRBD1. Germline CDR1 KGHSH, CDR2 LQKENI. The CDR3 consists of 16 residues. Germline trimming cut 5 bases from V and 1 base from J; bases unmatched to any gene: 10. The CDR3 region has the DNA TGTGCCAGCTCATTCCGACAGGGTGGTCCGAACACTGAAGCTTTCTTT. Translating it yields CASSFRQGGPNTEAFF.

The chain employs TRBV11-1 and TRBJ2-5, with no clear D. Germline CDR1 is SGHAT and CDR2 is FQDESV (reference sequence). CDR3 size: 13 residues. Trimming cost V 2 bases and J 5 bases, with 9 bases left between them. For the CDR3, the DNA is TGTGCCAGCAGCTTATCGGTTTGGGAGACCCAGTACTTC. Translated, it gives CASSLSVWETQYF.

The chain uses TRBV7-2 and TRBJ2-7; D unresolved. V shed 2 bases and J shed 0 bases, with 14 bases lying between them. This CDR3 has 16 residues. The V gene's germline CDR1 is SGHTA and CDR2 FQGNSA. The CDR3 bases are TGTGCCAGCAGCTTATTCCGAGGTTCTCCCTCCTACGAGCAGTACTTC. This codes for CASSLFRGSPSYEQYF.

The chain employs TRBV28 and TRBJ1-5; 9 bases map to TRBD1. CDR3 size: 14 residues. Germline V lookup: CDR1 MDHEN, CDR2 SYDVKM. V lost 6 bases and J lost 4; bases outside the gene matches: 4. CDR3: CASSIGQGNQPQHF. The CDR3 nucleotides read TGTGCCAGCAGCATTGGACAGGGGAATCAGCCCCAGCATTTT.

V gene TRBV7-9 combines with J gene TRBJ1-2; D might be TRBD1 (6 bases). Germline values: CDR1 SEHNR, CDR2 FQNEAQ (reference sequence). Between the trimmed V and J ends, which lost 3 bases and 7 bases, there was a span of 15 bases. CDR3 length: 14 residues. The CDR3, as DNA: TGTGCCAGCAGCTTCGGGAACAGGGCCAGTGGCTACACCTTC. This codes for CASSFGNRASGYTF.

This clone was counted a few times. This chain uses TRBV2 with TRBJ2-5; 9 positions agree with TRBD2. The V gene's germline CDR1 is SNHLY and CDR2 FYNNEI. V gave up 8 bases and J gave up 5 bases; unmatched junction bases: 9. The CDR3 consists of 14 residues. The CDR3 loop reads CASLGTSPQETQYF. CDR3 bases: TGTGCCAGCCTCGGGACTAGCCCCCAGGAGACCCAGTACTTC.

The chain uses TRBV5-1 and TRBJ2-1; 11 positions agree with TRBD2. Unmatched junction bases numbered 9, after V lost 4 bases and J lost 0 bases. CDR1 is SGHRS, CDR2 YFSETQ, per germline. The length of the CDR3 is 18 residues. CDR3 coding DNA: TGCGCCAGCAGCGGGCAGACTAGCGGGGCGAGCTCCTACAATGAGCAGTTCTTC. Its translation: CASSGQTSGASSYNEQFF.

This CDR3 is CASSALQGTQPQHF. As DNA, the CDR3 is TGTGCCAGCAGCGCGCTCCAGGGGACTCAGCCCCAGCATTTT. This chain joins TRBV28 and TRBJ1-5, with D maybe TRBD1 (6 bases). Trimming stripped 6 bases from V and 6 bases from J, with 15 bases between. This CDR3 region has 14 residues. CDR1 is MDHEN, CDR2 SYDVKM, per germline.

The rearrangement links TRBV12-5 to TRBJ2-1, with 11 positions matching TRBD2. Germline V gives CDR1 LGHNT, CDR2 FRNRAP. The V segment lost 6 bases and the J segment 5 bases; nucleotides outside the gene matches: 9. This CDR3 is built from 16 residues. This CDR3 reads CASGRSGRGLNNEQFF. CDR3 bases: TGTGCTAGTGGACGTAGCGGGAGGGGTCTAAACAATGAGCAGTTCTTC.

The chain links TRBV18 to TRBJ2-3, with 9 bases aligning to TRBD2. The CDR3 has 16 amino acids. Losses at the gene ends were 6 bases for V and 1 base for J; bases not matched to a gene: 8. Germline lookup yields CDR1 KGHSH and CDR2 LQKENI. CDR3 DNA: TGTGCCAGCTCCCCGCCCGGCGGGGGGGGCACAGATACGCAGTATTTT. Translation: CASSPPGGGGTDTQYF.

The V gene is TRBV28, the J gene TRBJ2-1; D is undetermined. Germline V gene lookup returns CDR1 MDHEN and CDR2 SYDVKM. The CDR3 sequence is 12 residues long. With 5 bases removed from V and 4 bases from J, the gap between germline ends came to 6 bases. The CDR3 is CASSVSYNEQFF. The CDR3 DNA is TGTGCCAGCAGTGTTTCGTACAATGAGCAGTTCTTC.

CDR3 in amino acids: CASSRRGWDTEAFF. The CDR3 coding sequence is TGTGCCAGCAGCCGCAGGGGCTGGGACACTGAAGCTTTCTTT. J is TRBJ1-1 and V is TRBV14, with D perhaps TRBD1 (6 bases). The CDR3 consists of 14 residues. CDR1 and CDR2 from the germline V gene are SGHDN and FVKESK. V lost 4 bases and J 3 bases, leaving 12 bases between the germline ends.

Only a few counts were recorded for this clone. The J gene is TRBJ2-4, the V gene TRBV6-6, with D uncertain. The CDR3 is 14 residues long. Germline assignment: CDR1 MNHNY and CDR2 SVGAGI (reference sequence). V lost 4 bases, J lost 0 bases, and 7 bases lay in between. CDR3 nucleotide sequence: TGTGCCAGCAGTTCCAGGCTAGCCAAAAACATTCAGTACTTC. This encodes CASSSRLAKNIQYF.

The rearrangement uses TRBV2 and TRBJ2-4, with 7 positions matching TRBD1. J was trimmed by 2 bases and V by 5 bases; bases with no gene match: 6. The CDR3 is made up of 15 amino acids. Germline lookup yields CDR1 SNHLY and CDR2 FYNNEI. CDR3: CASSLQGMPKNIQYF. DNA of the CDR3: TGTGCCAGCAGTTTACAGGGGATGCCCAAAAACATTCAGTACTTC.

This clone came up once. The genes are TRBV20-1 and TRBJ1-2; D unclear. This CDR3 comprises 11 residues. The germline CDR1 and CDR2 sequences are DFQATT and SNEGSKA (reference sequence). Trimming removed 3 bases at V and 4 bases at J, with 6 bases between. CDR3 nucleotide sequence: TGCAGTGCTAGCGGCGGCTATGGCTACACCTTC. It translates to CSASGGYGYTF.

The chain links TRBV28 to TRBJ1-2; D perhaps matches TRBD1 (6 bases). Germline CDR1 and CDR2: MDHEN and SYDVKM. The V and J ends lost 3 bases and 7 bases respectively, with 21 bases between them. The CDR3 length is 16 residues. The CDR3 coding sequence is TGTGCCAGCAGTTTTCGCTGGGGGGGGGCGGGTTCTGGCTACACCTTC. Residues: CASSFRWGGAGSGYTF.

This clone was detected only a few times. The V gene is TRBV29-1, the J gene TRBJ2-2, with TRBD2 matching 10 bases. The ends lost 4 bases at V and 7 bases at J; junction bases unmatched: 0. Per the germline V gene, CDR1 is SQVTM and CDR2 is ANQGSEA. This CDR3 comprises 12 residues. The CDR3 DNA follows: TGCAGCGTTGGGACTAGCGGCGGGGAGCTGTTTTTT. Translated, it gives CSVGTSGGELFF.